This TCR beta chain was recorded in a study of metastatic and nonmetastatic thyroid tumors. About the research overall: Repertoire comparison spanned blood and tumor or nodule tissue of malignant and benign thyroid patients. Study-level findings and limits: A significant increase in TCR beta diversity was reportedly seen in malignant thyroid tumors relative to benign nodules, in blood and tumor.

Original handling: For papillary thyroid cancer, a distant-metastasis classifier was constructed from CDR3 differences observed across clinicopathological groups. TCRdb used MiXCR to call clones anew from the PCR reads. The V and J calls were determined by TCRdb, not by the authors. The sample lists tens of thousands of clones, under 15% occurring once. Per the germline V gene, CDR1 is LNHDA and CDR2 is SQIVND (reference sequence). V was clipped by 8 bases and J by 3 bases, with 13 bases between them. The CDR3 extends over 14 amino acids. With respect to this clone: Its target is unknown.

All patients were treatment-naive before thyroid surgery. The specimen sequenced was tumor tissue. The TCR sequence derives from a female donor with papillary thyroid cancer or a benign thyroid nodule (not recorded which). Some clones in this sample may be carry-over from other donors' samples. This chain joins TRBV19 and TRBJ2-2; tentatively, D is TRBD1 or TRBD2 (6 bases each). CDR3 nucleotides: TGTGCCAGTGGAACGGGGGCCTACACCGGGGAGCTGTTTTTT. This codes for CASGTGAYTGELFF.